This entry lists 19 T cell receptor beta chains sequenced from one sample in a study of shared clonotypes between healthy human individuals. The naive CD8 fraction comprised CD45RO-negative cells positively selected for CCR7 and excluded terminally differentiated effector memory CD45RA+ cells. Profiling relied on immunoSEQ multiplex PCR, and the TCRdb table lists in-frame clones only, not all of them. The sample has about 1,800,000 clones; approximately 95% are singletons. Sequencing was carried out using naive CD8+ T cells sorted from blood. The receptors originated from a man in his late teens or twenties in good health.

The chain joins TRBV27 to TRBJ1-2; 8 bases align to TRBD1. The germline gives CDR1 MNHEY, CDR2 SMNVEV (reference sequence). Trimming at V came to 4 bases and at J to 3 bases, leaving 4 bases not matched to a gene. The CDR3 is made up of 14 amino acids. The CDR3, as DNA: TGTGCCAGCAGTTACAGGGGGGGATACTATGGCTACACCTTC. Its translation: CASSYRGGYYGYTF.

This clone was seen a handful of times. V gene TRBV19 combines with J gene TRBJ1-1, with D possibly TRBD1 on 5 matching bases. Germline assignment: CDR1 LNHDA and CDR2 SQIVND (reference sequence). The CDR3 length is 13 residues. Trimming cost V 8 bases and J 4 bases, with 14 bases left between them. Written as DNA, the CDR3 is TGTGCCAGTTCCGCCGGGGCTCGCACTGAAGCTTTCTTT. Encoded protein: CASSAGARTEAFF.

The rearrangement uses TRBV7-8 and TRBJ2-5; D gene unclear. The germline gives CDR1 SGHVS, CDR2 FQNEAQ. V lost 5 bases and J 2 bases, leaving 15 bases between the germline ends. This CDR3 has 15 residues. The CDR3 sequence is CASSPFELQQETQYF. CDR3 in DNA: TGTGCCAGCAGCCCCTTTGAACTTCAACAAGAGACCCAGTACTTC.

The J gene is TRBJ1-5, the V gene TRBV28; D might be TRBD1 (5 bases). Per germline, CDR1 MDHEN and CDR2 SYDVKM. Trimming removed 2 bases from V and 4 bases from J, with 12 bases in between. This CDR3 is 15 amino acids long. CDR3 bases: TGTGCCAGCAGTTTAGTGGGGCCCTATAATCAGCCCCAGCATTTT. Translation gives CASSLVGPYNQPQHF.

The chain has TRBV19 and TRBJ2-7, with TRBD1 as a possible D gene (6 bases). Germline-derived CDR1 and CDR2 are LNHDA and SQIVND (reference sequence). The CDR3 totals 15 residues. V lost 5 bases to trimming and J lost 4 bases, with 18 bases between them. This CDR3 is CASSYRDTLAYEQYF. CDR3 DNA sequence: TGTGCCAGTAGTTACCGGGACACCTTGGCATACGAGCAGTACTTC.

This chain connects TRBV7-9 to TRBJ2-2, with unresolved D. This CDR3 is built from 15 residues. With 5 bases removed from V and 0 bases from J, the gap between germline ends came to 10 bases. The germline V gene encodes CDR1 SEHNR and CDR2 FQNEAQ (reference sequence). The CDR3 is CASSESETNTGELFF. The CDR3 DNA follows: TGTGCCAGCAGCGAGTCAGAAACGAACACCGGGGAGCTGTTTTTT. The whole variable domain, remainder taken from reference TRBV7-9 and TRBJ2-2, is DTGVSQNPRHKITKRGQNVTFRCDPISEHNRLYWYRQTLGQGPEFLTYFQNEAQLEKSRLLSDRFSAERPKGSFSTLEIQRTEQGDSAMYLCASSESETNTGELFFGEGSRLTVL.

With regard to this clone: The junction does not match germline at one end; this may be a read error. This sample also contains other DNA sequences that code for the same CDR3. The gene calls are TRBV29-1 and TRBJ2-1; TRBD2 aligns across 13 bases. This CDR3 has 14 amino acids. The germline CDR1 and CDR2 sequences are SQVTM and ANQGSEA. The CDR3 reads CSVEGLAGVNEQFF. For the CDR3, the DNA is TGCAGCGTGGAAGGACTAGCGGGGGTCAATGAGCAGTTCTTC.

The V and J genes are TRBV27 and TRBJ2-2; the D is unclear. Germline V gene sequence: CDR1 MNHEY, CDR2 SMNVEV (reference sequence). With 4 bases removed from V and 2 bases from J, the gap between germline ends came to 14 bases. The CDR3 length is 16 residues. CDR3 amino acids: CASSWELLDNTGELFF. The CDR3 region has the DNA TGTGCCAGCAGTTGGGAACTGTTGGACAACACCGGGGAGCTGTTTTTT.

The chain links TRBV5-1 to TRBJ2-5; D possibly corresponds to TRBD2 (6 bases). The CDR3 loop spans 13 amino acids. Trimming pared 1 base from V and 6 bases from J, leaving 10 bases between. Germline V gene sequence: CDR1 SGHRS, CDR2 YFSETQ. The CDR3 bases are TGCGCCAGCAGCTTGAGTGCGGGGCAGACCCAGTACTTC. This encodes CASSLSAGQTQYF.

The chain is built from TRBV6-1 and TRBJ1-2, with D uncertain. Trimming took 11 bases from V and 4 from J, leaving 11 bases between them. This CDR3 contains 11 residues. Germline V gene lookup returns CDR1 MNHNS and CDR2 SASEGT. Here the CDR3 DNA reads TGTGCCTCGGCGGGAGCCTATGGCTACACCTTC. This gives the protein CASAGAYGYTF.

In this sample, this clone turned up a few times. V gene TRBV10-1 combines with J gene TRBJ1-2, with D perhaps TRBD1 (5 bases). The ends were cut back, 1 base at V and 0 bases at J, with 6 bases in the middle. CDR3 length: 14 residues. CDR1 WNHNN and CDR2 SYGVQD come from the germline V gene (reference sequence). Here the CDR3 reads CASSEWGTNYGYTF. Written as DNA, the CDR3 is TGCGCCAGCAGTGAGTGGGGGACTAACTATGGCTACACCTTC.

This clone was picked up one time. This rearrangement joins TRBV7-9 to TRBJ2-1, with D perhaps matching TRBD2 (6 bases). The germline V gene encodes CDR1 SEHNR and CDR2 FQNEAQ (reference sequence). V dropped 3 bases and J dropped 5 bases, with 17 bases sitting between them. The length of the CDR3 is 16 residues. This chain's CDR3 is CASSFPDYPDNNEQFF. As DNA, the CDR3 is TGTGCCAGCAGCTTCCCGGACTACCCAGATAACAATGAGCAGTTCTTC.

V and J are TRBV2 and TRBJ1-1; D perhaps matches TRBD1 (6 bases). V dropped 0 bases and J dropped 10 bases, with 18 bases sitting between them. The CDR3 covers 15 residues. Germline lookup yields CDR1 SNHLY and CDR2 FYNNEI. This CDR3 is CASSEARGTMYGAFF. CDR3 coding DNA: TGTGCCAGCAGTGAAGCGAGGGGGACAATGTATGGAGCTTTCTTT.

The V and J genes are TRBV29-1 and TRBJ2-7, with 8 bases lining up with TRBD2. This CDR3 has 13 amino acids. V lost 5 bases and J lost 2; bases outside the gene matches: 5. In germline, CDR1 is SQVTM, CDR2 ANQGSEA. CDR3 nucleotides: TGCAGCGTTTTAGGACTAGCTGCCTACGAGCAGTACTTC. Its translation: CSVLGLAAYEQYF.

The chain links TRBV10-3 to TRBJ2-1; 10 bases align to TRBD1. The CDR3 is 14 residues long. CDR1 and CDR2 from the germline V gene are ENHRY and SYGVKD. V lost 4 bases to trimming and J lost 6 bases; unmatched junction nucleotides: 3. CDR3 sequence (DNA): TGTGCCATCAGTGGGGACAGGGGAGGCAATGAGCAGTTCTTC. Translation: CAISGDRGGNEQFF.

In regard to this clone: At the DNA level, this CDR3 is encoded by other sequences in the same sample as well. The rearrangement uses TRBV5-6 and TRBJ2-7; D is ambiguous. V lost 2 bases to trimming and J lost 2 bases, with 8 bases between them. This CDR3 region has 13 residues. CDR1 SGHDT and CDR2 YYEEEE come from the germline V gene. The DNA of the CDR3 is TGTGCCAGCAGCTTACAAGTCCCCTACGAGCAGTACTTC. Translation: CASSLQVPYEQYF.

The gene calls are TRBV4-1 and TRBJ2-7; D is unresolved. V shed 0 bases and J shed 0 bases, with 6 bases lying between them. Germline V lookup: CDR1 MGHRA, CDR2 YSYEKL. The CDR3 runs to 14 residues. This CDR3 reads CASSQDLLSYEQYF. CDR3 coding DNA: TGCGCCAGCAGCCAAGATTTACTCTCCTACGAGCAGTACTTC.

This clone was counted a single time. The chain recombines TRBV2 with TRBJ1-1; D unresolved. This CDR3 is 15 amino acids long. Germline loops: CDR1 SNHLY, CDR2 FYNNEI. The V and J ends lost 0 bases and 1 base respectively, with 9 bases between them. The CDR3 loop reads CASSEAFGGNTEAFF. CDR3 DNA sequence: TGTGCCAGCAGTGAAGCCTTTGGTGGGAACACTGAAGCTTTCTTT.

Concerning this clone itself: The same CDR3 arises from other DNA sequences in this sample as well. The rearrangement uses TRBV27 and TRBJ2-1, with TRBD1 identical over 8 bases. This CDR3 is 13 amino acids long. V lost 6 bases, J lost 5 bases, and 3 bases stayed unmatched. Germline CDR1 reads MNHEY; CDR2 reads SMNVEV (reference sequence). The CDR3 nucleotides are TGTGCCAGCAGGTGGACAGGGAACAATGAGCAGTTCTTC. This gives the protein CASRWTGNNEQFF.